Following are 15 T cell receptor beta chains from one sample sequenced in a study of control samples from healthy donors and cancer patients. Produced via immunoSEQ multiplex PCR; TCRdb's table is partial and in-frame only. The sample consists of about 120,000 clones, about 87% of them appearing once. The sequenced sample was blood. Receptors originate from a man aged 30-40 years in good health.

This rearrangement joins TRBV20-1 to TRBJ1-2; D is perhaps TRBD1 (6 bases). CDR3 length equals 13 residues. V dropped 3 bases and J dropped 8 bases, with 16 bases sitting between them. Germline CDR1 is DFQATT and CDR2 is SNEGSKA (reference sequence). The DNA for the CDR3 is TGCAGTGCTAGTAGGGGGAGACACTCAGGCTACACCTTC. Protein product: CSASRGRHSGYTF.

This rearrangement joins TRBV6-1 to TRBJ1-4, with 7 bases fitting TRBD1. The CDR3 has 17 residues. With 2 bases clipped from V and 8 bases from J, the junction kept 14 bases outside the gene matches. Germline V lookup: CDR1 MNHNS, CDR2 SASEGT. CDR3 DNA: TGTGCCAGCAGTGAATTCCTTGTTGACAGGGTAGGGGAAAAACTGTTTTTT. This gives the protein CASSEFLVDRVGEKLFF.

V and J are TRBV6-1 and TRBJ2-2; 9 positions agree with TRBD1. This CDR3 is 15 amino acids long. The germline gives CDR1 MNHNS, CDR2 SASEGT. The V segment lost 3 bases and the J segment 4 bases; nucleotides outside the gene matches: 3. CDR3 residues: CASSDRQGGTGELFF. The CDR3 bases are TGTGCCAGCAGTGACCGACAGGGGGGCACCGGGGAGCTGTTTTTT.

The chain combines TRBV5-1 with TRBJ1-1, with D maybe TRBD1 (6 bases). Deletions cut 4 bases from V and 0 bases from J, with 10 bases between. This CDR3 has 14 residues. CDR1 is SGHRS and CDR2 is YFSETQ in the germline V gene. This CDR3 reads CASSQQGVNTEAFF. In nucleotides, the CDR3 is TGCGCCAGCAGCCAACAGGGTGTGAACACTGAAGCTTTCTTT.

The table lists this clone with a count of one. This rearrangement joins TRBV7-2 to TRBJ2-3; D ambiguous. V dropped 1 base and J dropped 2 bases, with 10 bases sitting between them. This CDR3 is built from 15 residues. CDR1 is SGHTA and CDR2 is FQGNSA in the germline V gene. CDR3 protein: CASSLVSALTDTQYF. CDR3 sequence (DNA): TGTGCCAGCAGCTTAGTATCGGCGCTCACAGATACGCAGTATTTT. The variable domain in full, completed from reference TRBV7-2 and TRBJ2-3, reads GAGVSQSPSNKVTEKGKDVELRCDPISGHTALYWYRQSLGQGLEFLIYFQGNSAPDKSGLPSDRFSAERTGGSVSTLTIQRTQQEDSAVYLCASSLVSALTDTQYFGPGTRLTVL.

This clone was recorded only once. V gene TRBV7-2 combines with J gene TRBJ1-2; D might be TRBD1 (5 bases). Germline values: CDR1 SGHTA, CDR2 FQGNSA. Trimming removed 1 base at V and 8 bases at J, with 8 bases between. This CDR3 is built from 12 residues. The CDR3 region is CASSLGGGGYTF. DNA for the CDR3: TGTGCCAGCAGCTTAGGGGGGGGAGGCTACACCTTC.

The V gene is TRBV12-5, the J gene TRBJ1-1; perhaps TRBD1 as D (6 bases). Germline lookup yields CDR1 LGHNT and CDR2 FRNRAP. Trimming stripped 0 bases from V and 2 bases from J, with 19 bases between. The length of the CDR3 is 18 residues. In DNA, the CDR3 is TGTGCTAGTGGTTTGGTACCGTTAAGGGGGGGCTATAACACTGAAGCTTTCTTT. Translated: CASGLVPLRGGYNTEAFF.

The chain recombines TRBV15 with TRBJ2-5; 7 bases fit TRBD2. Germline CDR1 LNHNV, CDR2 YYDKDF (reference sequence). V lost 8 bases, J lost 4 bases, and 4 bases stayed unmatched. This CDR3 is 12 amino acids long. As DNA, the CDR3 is TGTGCCACCTCTCCGGGGGGAGAGACCCAGTACTTC. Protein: CATSPGGETQYF.

Written as DNA, the CDR3 is TGCGCCAGCAGCTTGGACAGGGTTAATGAGCAGTTCTTC. Amino acids: CASSLDRVNEQFF. J is TRBJ2-1 and V is TRBV5-1, with TRBD1 as a possible D gene (6 bases). Germline V lookup: CDR1 SGHRS, CDR2 YFSETQ. The CDR3 contains 13 residues. Trimming stripped 0 bases from V and 7 bases from J, with 8 bases between.

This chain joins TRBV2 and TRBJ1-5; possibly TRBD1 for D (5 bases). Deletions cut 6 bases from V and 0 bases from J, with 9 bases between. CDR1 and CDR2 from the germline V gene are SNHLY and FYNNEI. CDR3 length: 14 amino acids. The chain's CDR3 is CASSGDGSNQPQHF. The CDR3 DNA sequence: TGTGCCAGCAGCGGGGACGGTAGCAATCAGCCCCAGCATTTT.

CDR3 DNA sequence: TGTGCCAGCAGCCAGGTGGGCGGACAGACGAACACCGGGGAGCTGTTTTTT. Translation: CASSQVGGQTNTGELFF. V usage is TRBV14 and J usage is TRBJ2-2; TRBD1 is a possible D gene (6 bases). Germline V gives CDR1 SGHDN, CDR2 FVKESK. Trimming took 3 bases from V and 0 from J, leaving 14 bases between them. This CDR3 contains 17 residues.

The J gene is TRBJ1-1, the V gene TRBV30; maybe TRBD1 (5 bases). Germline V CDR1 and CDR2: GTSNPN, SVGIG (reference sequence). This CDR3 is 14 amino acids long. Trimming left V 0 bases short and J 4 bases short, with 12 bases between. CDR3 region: CAWSVQAGATEAFF. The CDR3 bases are TGTGCCTGGAGTGTACAGGCCGGGGCCACTGAAGCTTTCTTT.

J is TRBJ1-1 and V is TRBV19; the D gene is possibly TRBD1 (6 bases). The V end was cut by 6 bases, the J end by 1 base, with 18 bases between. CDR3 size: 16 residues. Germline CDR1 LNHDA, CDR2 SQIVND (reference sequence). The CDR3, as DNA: TGTGCCAGTAGCGAATACCACACAGGGCAGAACACTGAAGCTTTCTTT. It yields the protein CASSEYHTGQNTEAFF.

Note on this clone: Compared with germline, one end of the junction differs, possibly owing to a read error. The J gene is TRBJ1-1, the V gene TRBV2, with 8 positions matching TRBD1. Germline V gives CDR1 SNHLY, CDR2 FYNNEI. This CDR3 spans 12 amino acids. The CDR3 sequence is CASSEGGTGGTF. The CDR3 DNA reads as TGTGCCAGCAGTGAAGGGGGAACAGGGGGAACCTTT.

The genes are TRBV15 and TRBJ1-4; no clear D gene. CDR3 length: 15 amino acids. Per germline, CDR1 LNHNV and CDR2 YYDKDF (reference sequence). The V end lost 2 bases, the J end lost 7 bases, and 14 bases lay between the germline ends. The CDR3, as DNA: TGTGCCACCAGCAGAATCCTTGGCCGGGGTGAAAAACTGTTTTTT. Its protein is CATSRILGRGEKLFF.